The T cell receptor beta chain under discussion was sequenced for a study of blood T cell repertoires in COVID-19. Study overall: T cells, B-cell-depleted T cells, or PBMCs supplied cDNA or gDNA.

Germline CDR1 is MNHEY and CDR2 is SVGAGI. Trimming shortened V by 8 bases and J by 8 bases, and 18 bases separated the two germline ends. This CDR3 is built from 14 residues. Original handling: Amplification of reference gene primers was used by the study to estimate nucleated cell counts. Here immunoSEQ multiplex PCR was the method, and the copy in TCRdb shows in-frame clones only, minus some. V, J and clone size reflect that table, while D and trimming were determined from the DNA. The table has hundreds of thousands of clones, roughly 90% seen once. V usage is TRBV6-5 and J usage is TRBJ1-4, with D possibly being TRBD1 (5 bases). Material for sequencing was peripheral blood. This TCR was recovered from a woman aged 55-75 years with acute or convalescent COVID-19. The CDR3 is CASGQPGSGEKLFF. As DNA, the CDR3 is TGTGCCAGCGGACAACCAGGGTCTGGAGAAAAACTGTTTTTT.